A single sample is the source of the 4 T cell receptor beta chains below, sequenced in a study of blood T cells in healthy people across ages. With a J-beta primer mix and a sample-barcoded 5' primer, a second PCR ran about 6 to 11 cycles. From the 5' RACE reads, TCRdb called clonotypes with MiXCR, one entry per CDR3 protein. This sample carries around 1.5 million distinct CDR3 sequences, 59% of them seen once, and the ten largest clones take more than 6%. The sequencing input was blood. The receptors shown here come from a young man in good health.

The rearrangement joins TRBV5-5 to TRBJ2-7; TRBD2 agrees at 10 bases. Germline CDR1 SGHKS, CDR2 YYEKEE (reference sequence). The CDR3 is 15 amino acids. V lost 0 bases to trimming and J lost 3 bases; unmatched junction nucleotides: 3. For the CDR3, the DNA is TGTGCCAGCAGCTTGGAGGGGACTAGCGTCTACGAGCAGTACTTC. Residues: CASSLEGTSVYEQYF.

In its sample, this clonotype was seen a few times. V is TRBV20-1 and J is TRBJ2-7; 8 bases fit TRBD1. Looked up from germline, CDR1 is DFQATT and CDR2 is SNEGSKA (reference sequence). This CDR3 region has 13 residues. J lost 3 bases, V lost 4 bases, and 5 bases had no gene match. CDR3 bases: TGCAGTGCTACCGGACAGGGAATCTACGAGCAGTACTTC. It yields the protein CSATGQGIYEQYF.

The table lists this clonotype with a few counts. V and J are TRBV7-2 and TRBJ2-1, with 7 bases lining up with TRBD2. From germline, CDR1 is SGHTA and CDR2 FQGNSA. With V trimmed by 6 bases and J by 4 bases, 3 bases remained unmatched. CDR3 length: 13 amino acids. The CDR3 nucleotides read TGTGCCAGCAGATGGACTAGGTACAATGAGCAGTTCTTC. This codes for CASRWTRYNEQFF.

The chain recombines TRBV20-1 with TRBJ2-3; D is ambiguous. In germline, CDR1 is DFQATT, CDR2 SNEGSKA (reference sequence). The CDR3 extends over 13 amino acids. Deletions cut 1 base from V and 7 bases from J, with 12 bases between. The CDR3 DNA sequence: TGCAGTGCTAGAGTCGTTACTCCCCATACGCAGTATTTT. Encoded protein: CSARVVTPHTQYF.